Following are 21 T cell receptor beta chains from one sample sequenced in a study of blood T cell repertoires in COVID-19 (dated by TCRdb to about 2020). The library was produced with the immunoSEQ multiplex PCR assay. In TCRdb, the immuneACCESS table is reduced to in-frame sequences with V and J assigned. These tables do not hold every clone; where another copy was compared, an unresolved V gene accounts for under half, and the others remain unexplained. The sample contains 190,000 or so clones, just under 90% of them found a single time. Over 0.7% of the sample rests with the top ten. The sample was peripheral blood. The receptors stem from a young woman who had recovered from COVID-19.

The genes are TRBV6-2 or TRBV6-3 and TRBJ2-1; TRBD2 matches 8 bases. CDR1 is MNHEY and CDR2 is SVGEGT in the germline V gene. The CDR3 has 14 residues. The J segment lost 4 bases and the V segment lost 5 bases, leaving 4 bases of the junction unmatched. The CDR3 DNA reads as TGTGCCAGCAGTGGGAGCGGGGGTTACAATGAGCAGTTCTTC. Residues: CASSGSGGYNEQFF.

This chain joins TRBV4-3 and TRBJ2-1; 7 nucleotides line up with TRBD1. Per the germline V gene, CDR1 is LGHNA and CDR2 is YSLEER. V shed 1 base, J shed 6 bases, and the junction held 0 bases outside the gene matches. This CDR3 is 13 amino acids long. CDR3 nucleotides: TGCGCCAGCAGCCAAGCAGGGGGCAATGAGCAGTTCTTC. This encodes CASSQAGGNEQFF.

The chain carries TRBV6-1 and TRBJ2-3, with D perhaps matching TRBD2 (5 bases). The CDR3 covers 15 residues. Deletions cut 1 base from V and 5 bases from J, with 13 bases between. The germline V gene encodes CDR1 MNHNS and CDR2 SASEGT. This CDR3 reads CASSEGVRRGDTQYF. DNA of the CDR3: TGTGCCAGCAGTGAAGGAGTGCGCCGGGGAGATACGCAGTATTTT.

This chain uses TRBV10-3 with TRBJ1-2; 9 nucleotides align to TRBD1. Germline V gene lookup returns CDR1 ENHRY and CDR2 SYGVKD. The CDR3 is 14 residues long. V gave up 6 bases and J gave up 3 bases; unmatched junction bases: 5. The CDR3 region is CAIRLQGAYYGYTF. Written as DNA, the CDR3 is TGTGCCATCAGACTACAGGGGGCTTACTATGGCTACACCTTC.

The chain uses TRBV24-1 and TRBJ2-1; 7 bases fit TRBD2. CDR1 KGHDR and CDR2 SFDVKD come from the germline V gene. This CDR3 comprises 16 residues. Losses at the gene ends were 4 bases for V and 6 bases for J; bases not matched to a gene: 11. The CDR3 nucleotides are TGTGCCACCAGTGACCTAGAGGGGCCGGGGGGCAATGAGCAGTTCTTC. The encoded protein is CATSDLEGPGGNEQFF.

The DNA for the CDR3 is TGTGCCAGCAGTCAACGGACGGGAGGACAGCCCCAGCATTTT. Protein: CASSQRTGGQPQHF. The chain links TRBV6-5 to TRBJ1-5, with D unclear. CDR1 and CDR2 (germline): MNHEY, SVGAGI. The CDR3 consists of 14 residues. V lost 5 bases and J lost 7, with 15 bases in between.

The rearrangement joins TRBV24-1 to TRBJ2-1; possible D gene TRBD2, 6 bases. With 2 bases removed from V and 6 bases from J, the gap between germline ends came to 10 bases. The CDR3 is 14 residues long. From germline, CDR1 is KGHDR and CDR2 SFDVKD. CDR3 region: CATSDSGEVNEQFF. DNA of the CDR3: TGTGCCACCAGTGATTCGGGGGAAGTCAATGAGCAGTTCTTC.

CDR3 DNA sequence: TGTGCCAGCAGCCCCACAGGGGTGAGAAACATTCAGTACTTC. This translates into CASSPTGVRNIQYF. The chain recombines TRBV6-5 with TRBJ2-4, with 7 bases lining up with TRBD1. V shed 6 bases, J shed 6 bases, and the junction held 8 bases outside the gene matches. Looked up from germline, CDR1 is MNHEY and CDR2 is SVGAGI. The CDR3 covers 14 residues.

In DNA form, the CDR3 reads TGTGCCAGCAGGCGACAGGGGGACACTGAAGCTTTCTTT. It is translated as CASRRQGDTEAFF. J is TRBJ1-1 and V is TRBV2; 9 bases are a match to TRBD1. The CDR3 has 13 residues. The germline CDR1 and CDR2 sequences are SNHLY and FYNNEI. V shed 6 bases, J shed 3 bases, and the junction held 2 bases outside the gene matches. The full variable domain, rest sourced from reference TRBV2 and TRBJ1-1, is EPEVTQTPSHQVTQMGQEVILRCVPISNHLYFYWYRQILGQKVEFLVSFYNNEISEKSEIFDDQFSVERPDGSNFTLKIRSTKLEDSAMYFCASRRQGDTEAFFGQGTRLTVV.

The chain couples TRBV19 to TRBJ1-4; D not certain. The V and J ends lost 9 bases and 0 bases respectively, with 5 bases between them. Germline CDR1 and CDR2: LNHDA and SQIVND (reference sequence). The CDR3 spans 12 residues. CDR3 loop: CASTATNEKLFF. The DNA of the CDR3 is TGTGCCAGCACAGCAACTAATGAAAAACTGTTTTTT.

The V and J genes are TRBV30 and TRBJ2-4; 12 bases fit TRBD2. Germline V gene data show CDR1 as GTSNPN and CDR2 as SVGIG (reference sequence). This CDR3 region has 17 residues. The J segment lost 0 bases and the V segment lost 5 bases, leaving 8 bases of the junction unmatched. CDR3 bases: TGTGCCTGGGAGACTAGCGGGAGTGTCCGAGCCAAAAACATTCAGTACTTC. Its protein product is CAWETSGSVRAKNIQYF.

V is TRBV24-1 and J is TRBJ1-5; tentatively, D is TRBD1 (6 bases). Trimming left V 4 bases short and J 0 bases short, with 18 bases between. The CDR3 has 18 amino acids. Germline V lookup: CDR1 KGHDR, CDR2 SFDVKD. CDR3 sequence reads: CATSDQQGRRVSNQPQHF. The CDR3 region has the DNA TGTGCCACCAGTGACCAACAGGGTCGGCGGGTTAGCAATCAGCCCCAGCATTTT.

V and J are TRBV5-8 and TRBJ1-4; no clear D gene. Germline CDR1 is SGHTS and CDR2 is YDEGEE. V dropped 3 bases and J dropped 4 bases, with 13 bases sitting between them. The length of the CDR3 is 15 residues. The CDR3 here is CASSSGRTYNEKLFF. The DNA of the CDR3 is TGTGCCAGCAGCTCCGGACGGACTTATAATGAAAAACTGTTTTTT.

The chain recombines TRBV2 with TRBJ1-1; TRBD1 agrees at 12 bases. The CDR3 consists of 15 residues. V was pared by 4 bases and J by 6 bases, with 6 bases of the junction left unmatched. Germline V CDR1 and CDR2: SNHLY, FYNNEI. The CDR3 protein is CASSGDRGLGPEAFF. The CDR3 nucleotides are TGTGCCAGCAGTGGGGACAGGGGGCTAGGACCTGAAGCTTTCTTT. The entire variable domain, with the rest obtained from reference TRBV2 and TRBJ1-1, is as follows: EPEVTQTPSHQVTQMGQEVILRCVPISNHLYFYWYRQILGQKVEFLVSFYNNEISEKSEIFDDQFSVERPDGSNFTLKIRSTKLEDSAMYFCASSGDRGLGPEAFFGQGTRLTVV.

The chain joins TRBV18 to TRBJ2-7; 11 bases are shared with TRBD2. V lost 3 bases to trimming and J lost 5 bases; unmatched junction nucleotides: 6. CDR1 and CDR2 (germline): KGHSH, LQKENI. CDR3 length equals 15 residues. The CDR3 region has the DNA TGTGCCAGCTCACCCCCTAGCGGGGGGAACAACGAGCAGTACTTC. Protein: CASSPPSGGNNEQYF.

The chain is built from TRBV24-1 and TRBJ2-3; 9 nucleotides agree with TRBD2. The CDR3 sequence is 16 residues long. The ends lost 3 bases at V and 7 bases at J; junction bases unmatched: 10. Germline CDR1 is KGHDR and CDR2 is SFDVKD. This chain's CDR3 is CATSDRLAGRDHTQYF. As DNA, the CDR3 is TGTGCCACCAGTGATAGGCTAGCGGGGAGAGATCATACGCAGTATTTT.

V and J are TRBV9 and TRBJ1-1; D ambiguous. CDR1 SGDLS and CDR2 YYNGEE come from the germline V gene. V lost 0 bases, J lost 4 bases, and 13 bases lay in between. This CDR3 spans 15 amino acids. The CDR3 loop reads CASSVEDFPTTEAFF. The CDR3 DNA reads TGTGCCAGCAGCGTAGAGGACTTCCCGACCACTGAAGCTTTCTTT.

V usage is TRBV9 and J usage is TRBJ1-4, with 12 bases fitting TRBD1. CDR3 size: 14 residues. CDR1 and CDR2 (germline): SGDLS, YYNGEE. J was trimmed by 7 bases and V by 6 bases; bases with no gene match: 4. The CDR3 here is CASNPGQGAEKLFF. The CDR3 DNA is TGTGCCAGCAATCCGGGACAGGGGGCTGAAAAACTGTTTTTT.

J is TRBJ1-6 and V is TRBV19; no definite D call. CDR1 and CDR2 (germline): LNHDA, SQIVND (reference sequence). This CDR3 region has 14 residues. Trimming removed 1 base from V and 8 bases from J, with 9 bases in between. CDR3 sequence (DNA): TGTGCCAGTAGTATAGTGCAAGGAGATTCACCCCTCCACTTT. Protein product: CASSIVQGDSPLHF.

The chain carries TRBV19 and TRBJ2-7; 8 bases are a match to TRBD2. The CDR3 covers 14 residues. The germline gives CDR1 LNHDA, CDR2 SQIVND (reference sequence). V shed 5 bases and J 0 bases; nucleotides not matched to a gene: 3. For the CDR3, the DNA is TGTGCCAGTAGTCAGGCGGGGGGCTCCTACGAGCAGTACTTC. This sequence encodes CASSQAGGSYEQYF.

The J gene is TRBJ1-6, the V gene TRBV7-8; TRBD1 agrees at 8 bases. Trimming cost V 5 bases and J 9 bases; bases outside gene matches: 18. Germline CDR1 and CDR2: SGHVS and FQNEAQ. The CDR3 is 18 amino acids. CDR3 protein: CASSQTENLDREGSPLHF. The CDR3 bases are TGTGCCAGCAGCCAAACAGAAAACTTGGACAGGGAGGGTTCACCCCTCCACTTT.